The sequence of this T cell receptor (beta chain) was determined in a study of spatial heterogeneity in lung cancer. Germline lookup yields CDR1 LGHNA and CDR2 YNFKEQ. V lost 4 bases, J lost 2 bases, and 18 bases lay in between. CDR3 length: 16 residues. Study outcomes and limitations: The study found that expanded intratumoral alpha and beta TCR counts tracked tumor mutation counts.

In the library, each TCR cDNA molecule bore its own unique molecular identifier. TCRdb reprocessed the 5' RACE reads via MiXCR and lists one record per CDR3 protein. The sample holds around 4,900 distinct CDR3 sequences; roughly 8.4% are singletons and the top ten take about 17%. This sample's time point: sample taken at primary tumor resection. There were around 72 donors, all of them untreated patients with early-stage non-small cell lung cancer. The study sequenced unsorted whole RNA from tumor, nontumor lung or frozen PBMC. This clonotype is deemed large. Its antigen is unknown. The chain links TRBV4-2 to TRBJ2-7; tentatively, D is TRBD1 (6 bases). The clonotype comes from a female donor with early-stage non-small cell lung cancer. Sample: lung tumor tissue, taken at surgery. CDR3: CASSRNSVDRAYEQYF. The CDR3 DNA follows: TGTGCCAGCAGCCGAAATTCGGTGGACAGAGCCTACGAGCAGTACTTC.